The 17 T cell receptor beta chains in this list originate from one sample, sequenced in a study of blood T cell repertoires in COVID-19. Data came from immunoSEQ multiplex PCR; TCRdb stores just in-frame clones and leaves some out. This table has around 100,000 clones, 75% to 85% appearing once. Sequenced input: peripheral blood. The receptor set was obtained from a man older than 75 with COVID-19, enrolled during active disease.

This chain links TRBV9 with TRBJ1-1, with 11 nucleotides matching TRBD1. Germline CDR1 reads SGDLS; CDR2 reads YYNGEE. The CDR3 has 18 residues. V lost 0 bases and J lost 3; bases outside the gene matches: 10. CDR3 coding DNA: TGTGCCAGCAGCGTAGGGCGGACAGGGGGCAGGATAGACACTGAAGCTTTCTTT. The encoded protein is CASSVGRTGGRIDTEAFF.

The rearrangement joins TRBV3-1 (or the pseudogene TRBV3-2) to TRBJ1-2; D possibly corresponds to TRBD1 (5 bases). V was cut by 1 base and J by 8 bases, with 14 bases left in between. From germline, CDR1 is LGHDT and CDR2 YNNKEL (reference sequence). This CDR3 has 14 residues. In DNA, the CDR3 is TGTGCCAGCAGCCAAGGAATCCAGGGCTGGGGCTACACCTTC. Translation gives CASSQGIQGWGYTF.

This chain joins TRBV18 and TRBJ1-2, with 7 bases that match TRBD1. CDR1 is KGHSH, CDR2 LQKENI, per germline. V shed 3 bases and J 5 bases; nucleotides not matched to a gene: 6. The CDR3 length is 14 residues. The CDR3: CASSPEGALYGYTF. As DNA, the CDR3 is TGTGCCAGCTCACCGGAGGGGGCCCTATATGGCTACACCTTC.

This clone was observed a few times. The J gene is TRBJ2-7, the V gene TRBV4-3; a possible D gene is TRBD1 (6 bases). This CDR3 contains 16 residues. V was clipped by 0 bases and J by 1 base, with 13 bases between them. Germline CDR1 is LGHNA and CDR2 is YSLEER. The DNA for the CDR3 is TGCGCCAGCAGCCAAGATCTGGCACAGGGTTCCTACGAGCAGTACTTC. Translated, it gives CASSQDLAQGSYEQYF.

The rearrangement uses TRBV28 and TRBJ1-1; unclear D gene. CDR1 and CDR2 (germline): MDHEN, SYDVKM. V gave up 5 bases and J gave up 1 base, with 20 bases separating them. The CDR3 is 17 residues long. The DNA of the CDR3 is TGTGCCAGCAGTCACCTCCGGAGACCGCTCTCGAACACTGAAGCTTTCTTT. As protein: CASSHLRRPLSNTEAFF.

The chain joins TRBV12-3 or TRBV12-4 to TRBJ2-3; TRBD2 is a possible D gene (6 bases). The V gene lost 8 bases and the J gene lost 5 bases, with 14 bases spanning the gap. The CDR3 totals 13 residues. The CDR3 reads CASGGYGEDTQYF. In nucleotides, the CDR3 is TGTGCCAGCGGGGGGTACGGTGAAGATACGCAGTATTTT.

V and J are TRBV4-2 and TRBJ1-6, with D unresolved. The CDR3 length is 17 residues. With 2 bases removed from V and 6 bases from J, the gap between germline ends came to 17 bases. The germline gives CDR1 LGHNA, CDR2 YNFKEQ. CDR3 DNA sequence: TGTGCCAGCAGCCAACCCCAGAGGAGAGGAACTAATTCACCCCTCCACTTT. Translated: CASSQPQRRGTNSPLHF.

The chain is built from TRBV11-1 and TRBJ2-7; maybe TRBD2 (5 bases). The CDR3 consists of 14 residues. Trimming cost V 1 base and J 3 bases, with 10 bases left between them. The germline V gene encodes CDR1 SGHAT and CDR2 FQDESV (reference sequence). The chain's CDR3 is CASSLGWEFYEQYF. CDR3 in DNA: TGTGCCAGCAGCTTAGGTTGGGAGTTCTACGAGCAGTACTTC.

As for this clone: Relative to the germline gene, one junction end is altered; a read error may explain this. The chain has TRBV24-1 and TRBJ2-3, with 8 positions matching TRBD2. Per germline, CDR1 KGHDR and CDR2 SFDVKD. This CDR3 spans 16 amino acids. CDR3 nucleotides: TGTGCCACCAGTGACCCCCGGAGGACTAGCACGGATACGCAGTATTTT. This encodes CATSDPRRTSTDTQYF.

This clone was observed a handful of times. The genes are TRBV29-1 and TRBJ2-2, with D perhaps matching TRBD2 (5 bases). Germline CDR1 and CDR2: SQVTM and ANQGSEA. V was trimmed by 8 bases and J by 8 bases, leaving 15 bases between them. CDR3 length equals 12 residues. The CDR3 spells CSFSQRGGELFF. The CDR3, as DNA: TGCAGCTTTTCCCAACGAGGGGGGGAGCTGTTTTTT.

A few counts support this clone. J is TRBJ2-2 and V is TRBV27; possibly TRBD1 for D (6 bases). This CDR3 region has 16 residues. Germline V lookup: CDR1 MNHEY, CDR2 SMNVEV (reference sequence). Trimming stripped 5 bases from V and 7 bases from J, with 20 bases between. In nucleotides, the CDR3 is TGTGCCAGCAGTCCTCGGGTAGGGGGTCTGGGCGGGGAGCTGTTTTTT. Its protein product is CASSPRVGGLGGELFF.

The V and J genes are TRBV9 and TRBJ1-1; weak D call: TRBD1 (5 bases). Germline assignment: CDR1 SGDLS and CDR2 YYNGEE. The CDR3 loop spans 15 amino acids. The V end was cut by 3 bases, the J end by 1 base, with 13 bases between. Written as DNA, the CDR3 is TGTGCCAGCAGCGCCCACGGGGGGTCGAACACTGAAGCTTTCTTT. Protein: CASSAHGGSNTEAFF.

This clone was seen more than once but under ten times. The chain couples TRBV11-2 to TRBJ1-4; maybe TRBD1 (5 bases). Trimming cost V 5 bases and J 6 bases, with 16 bases left between them. The length of the CDR3 is 15 residues. In germline, CDR1 is SGHAT, CDR2 FQNNGV. The CDR3 nucleotides read TGTGCCAGCAGCCCCGGGGGGGGAGGTCATGAAAAACTGTTTTTT. Amino acids: CASSPGGGGHEKLFF.

There are a few counts of this clone. J is TRBJ1-1 and V is TRBV19, with D uncertain. Germline V gives CDR1 LNHDA, CDR2 SQIVND (reference sequence). The ends were cut back, 3 bases at V and 5 bases at J, with 10 bases in the middle. The CDR3 loop spans 13 amino acids. The CDR3: CASSIKTGTEAFF. CDR3 nucleotides: TGTGCCAGTAGTATTAAAACGGGAACTGAAGCTTTCTTT.

This chain uses TRBV7-8 with TRBJ1-2, with D perhaps matching TRBD1 (6 bases). Germline CDR1 is SGHVS and CDR2 is FQNEAQ. V was shortened by 0 bases and J by 4 bases, with 9 bases between the two germline ends. The length of the CDR3 is 14 residues. The CDR3 DNA follows: TGTGCCAGCAGCTTAGCCCAGGGGAGCTATGGCTACACCTTC. Its protein product is CASSLAQGSYGYTF.

The gene calls are TRBV5-4 and TRBJ1-1, with 7 bases aligning to TRBD1. This CDR3 is built from 16 residues. In germline, CDR1 is SGHNT, CDR2 YYREEE (reference sequence). The ends lost 0 bases at V and 4 bases at J; junction bases unmatched: 9. The CDR3 coding sequence is TGTGCCAGCAGCTTGGGACAGGGAGTTGGGTTCACTGAAGCTTTCTTT. Amino acid sequence: CASSLGQGVGFTEAFF.

The chain carries TRBV29-1 and TRBJ1-1; 7 nucleotides align to TRBD1. The V and J ends lost 6 bases and 4 bases, in that order; junction bases with no gene match: 11. The CDR3 totals 14 residues. Looked up from germline, CDR1 is SQVTM and CDR2 is ANQGSEA. CDR3 amino acids: CSVWGDSYTTEAFF. The CDR3 bases are TGCAGCGTGTGGGGGGACAGCTATACCACTGAAGCTTTCTTT.